The next 28 T cell receptor beta chains were all read from a single sample in a study of T cell responses to AZD1222 COVID-19 vaccine (dated by TCRdb to about 2021). Libraries were made using the immunoSEQ multiplex PCR assay. As stored in TCRdb, this immuneACCESS dataset retains in-frame rearrangements with V and J assigned. A fraction of the clones does not appear; measured against another copy, unresolved V genes explain less than half of the discrepancy, and the remainder lacks a known reason. Counted in this sample were about 97,000 clones; about nine tenths of them appeared once. Clones ranked in the top ten supply under 1.5% of the sample. Per the publication, the time point label means: baseline before first vaccination. The starting material was peripheral blood, obtained on day 0 of AZD1222 vaccination. These receptors were collected from an adult in good health.

The table lists this clone with a count of one. This rearrangement joins TRBV7-6 to TRBJ2-3; D possibly corresponds to TRBD2 (5 bases). CDR1 and CDR2 from the germline V gene are SGHVS and FNYEAQ. The CDR3 extends over 14 amino acids. V lost 5 bases to trimming and J lost 13 bases, with 22 bases between them. The CDR3 DNA sequence: TGTGCCAGCAGCCCCTCCACGGGGTTAGATCATAAGTATTTT. Its translation: CASSPSTGLDHKYF. The entire variable domain, with the rest obtained from reference TRBV7-6 and TRBJ2-3, is as follows: GAGVSQSPRYKVTKRGQDVALRCDPISGHVSLYWYRQALGQGPEFLTYFNYEAQQDKSGLPNDRFSAERPEGSISTLTIQRTEQRDSAMYRCASSPSTGLDHKYFGPGTRLTVL.

The genes are TRBV20-1 and TRBJ1-1, with D maybe TRBD1 (6 bases). This CDR3 region has 11 residues. The germline V gene has CDR1 DFQATT and CDR2 SNEGSKA (reference sequence). The V end was cut by 8 bases, the J end by 4 bases, with 11 bases between. The CDR3 DNA sequence: TGCAGTAACAGGGATTCCACTGAAGCTTTCTTT. Amino acids: CSNRDSTEAFF.

The V and J genes are TRBV5-1 and TRBJ1-2; the match to TRBD1 covers 10 bases. The ends lost 4 bases at V and 6 bases at J; junction bases unmatched: 3. Germline lookup yields CDR1 SGHRS and CDR2 YFSETQ. The CDR3 totals 13 residues. The CDR3 bases are TGCGCCAGCAGCGCGGGGACAGGGGATGGCTACACCTTC. It encodes CASSAGTGDGYTF.

V and J are TRBV5-1 and TRBJ1-1; D remains unclear. Per germline, CDR1 SGHRS and CDR2 YFSETQ. The V gene lost 0 bases and the J gene lost 1 base, with 13 bases spanning the gap. CDR3 length: 16 amino acids. Written as DNA, the CDR3 is TGCGCCAGCAGCTTGGAAGGTAGCTACGAGAACACTGAAGCTTTCTTT. Its translation: CASSLEGSYENTEAFF.

The J gene is TRBJ2-5, the V gene TRBV5-4, with D possibly matching TRBD1 (8 bases). The CDR3 has 17 residues. V lost 2 bases and J lost 4, with 21 bases in between. Germline V gene sequence: CDR1 SGHNT, CDR2 YYREEE (reference sequence). The CDR3 bases are TGTGCCAGCAGCTTTGGCTTACAGGGGGGGGTTCGAGAGACCCAGTACTTC. This gives the protein CASSFGLQGGVRETQYF.

This clone was recorded only once. The V call is TRBV7-9, the J call TRBJ1-1, with 9 bases that match TRBD1. The CDR3 runs to 14 residues. The J segment lost 7 bases and the V segment lost 0 bases, leaving 3 bases of the junction unmatched. From germline, CDR1 is SEHNR and CDR2 FQNEAQ (reference sequence). CDR3 bases: TGTGCCAGCAGCTTAGCCCGGGACAGGGTTGAAGCTTTCTTT. This encodes CASSLARDRVEAFF.

This chain connects TRBV11-2 to TRBJ2-3, with D perhaps matching TRBD1 (6 bases). The V end was cut by 5 bases, the J end by 2 bases, with 14 bases between. Germline CDR1 is SGHAT and CDR2 is FQNNGV. This CDR3 has 15 residues. The CDR3 reads CASSRGQTDTDTQYF. For the CDR3, the DNA is TGTGCCAGCAGCCGCGGACAGACAGACACAGATACGCAGTATTTT. Filled out from reference TRBV11-2 and TRBJ2-3, the complete variable domain reads EAGVAQSPRYKIIEKRQSVAFWCNPISGHATLYWYQQILGQGPKLLIQFQNNGVVDDSQLPKDRFSAERLKGVDSTLKIQPAKLEDSAVYLCASSRGQTDTDTQYFGPGTRLTVL.

The chain uses TRBV28 and TRBJ2-1, with D perhaps matching TRBD2 (5 bases). The germline V and J ends were trimmed by 7 bases and 4 bases, with 17 bases remaining between them. CDR3 length: 15 residues. Per germline, CDR1 MDHEN and CDR2 SYDVKM. CDR3: CASTTPPSGYNEQFF. The DNA for the CDR3 is TGTGCCAGCACCACTCCGCCCTCGGGATACAATGAGCAGTTCTTC. Complete variable domain (other parts from reference TRBV28 and TRBJ2-1): DVKVTQSSRYLVKRTGEKVFLECVQDMDHENMFWYRQDPGLGLRLIYFSYDVKMKEKGDIPEGYSVSREKKERFSLILESASTNQTSMYLCASTTPPSGYNEQFFGPGTRLTVL.

This clone was observed a single time. The genes are TRBV7-9 and TRBJ1-6; 7 bases align to TRBD1. This CDR3 is built from 13 residues. Trimming at V came to 5 bases and at J to 8 bases, leaving 3 bases not matched to a gene. Per the germline V gene, CDR1 is SEHNR and CDR2 is FQNEAQ (reference sequence). Here the CDR3 DNA reads TGTGCCAGCAGCGGGGACAGCGATTCACCCCTCCACTTT. Encoded protein: CASSGDSDSPLHF.

Only one count was recorded for this clone. The chain has TRBV28 and TRBJ1-2; D remains ambiguous. Trimming left V 8 bases short and J 4 bases short, with 8 bases between. The CDR3 spans 11 residues. Germline V gene lookup returns CDR1 MDHEN and CDR2 SYDVKM. CDR3 nucleotides: TGTGCCAGCGGGTACACCTATGGCTACACCTTC. Its protein is CASGYTYGYTF.

The V call is TRBV3-1 (or the pseudogene TRBV3-2), the J call TRBJ2-1; 13 bases are a match to TRBD2. Trimming took 6 bases from V and 5 from J; bases not matched to a gene: 4. Per the germline V gene, CDR1 is LGHDT and CDR2 is YNNKEL (reference sequence). This CDR3 region has 15 residues. The CDR3 DNA reads as TGTGCCAGCAGGGAGACTAGCGGGGGGAACAATGAGCAGTTCTTC. Translated, it gives CASRETSGGNNEQFF.

This CDR3 is CASSFSTDTGELFF. The CDR3 bases are TGTGCCAGCAGCTTTTCGACGGATACCGGGGAGCTGTTTTTT. V usage is TRBV5-6 and J usage is TRBJ2-2, with D uncertain. The CDR3 covers 14 residues. Between the trimmed V and J ends, which lost 2 bases and 5 bases, there was a span of 10 bases. Germline CDR1 SGHDT, CDR2 YYEEEE.

CDR3 bases: TGTGCCAGCAGCTTAGACAGCGGCTCACCCCTCCACTTT. This sequence encodes CASSLDSGSPLHF. This chain uses TRBV7-9 with TRBJ1-6; D is unclear. Germline V gene sequence: CDR1 SEHNR, CDR2 FQNEAQ (reference sequence). Trimming cost V 1 base and J 10 bases, with 8 bases left between them. The CDR3 is 13 residues long.

This chain connects TRBV6-5 to TRBJ1-5; D possibly corresponds to TRBD1 (5 bases). V dropped 4 bases and J dropped 3 bases, with 13 bases sitting between them. Germline lookup yields CDR1 MNHEY and CDR2 SVGAGI. The CDR3 is 15 residues long. The CDR3 sequence: CASSLTDNNNQPQHF. CDR3 DNA sequence: TGTGCCAGCAGTTTGACAGACAATAACAATCAGCCCCAGCATTTT.

The J gene is TRBJ2-7, the V gene TRBV13; TRBD1 agrees at 9 bases. Germline V CDR1 and CDR2: PRHDT, FYEKMQ (reference sequence). V lost 4 bases, J lost 3 bases, and 4 bases stayed unmatched. The CDR3 loop spans 14 amino acids. CDR3 protein: CASSSRTGVYEQYF. The CDR3 DNA reads as TGTGCCAGCAGCTCGAGGACAGGGGTCTACGAGCAGTACTTC. Using reference TRBV13 and TRBJ2-7 for the parts outside the CDR3, the full variable domain is AAGVIQSPRHLIKEKRETATLKCYPIPRHDTVYWYQQGPGQDPQFLISFYEKMQSDKGSIPDRFSAQQFSDYHSELNMSSLELGDSALYFCASSSRTGVYEQYFGPGTRLTVT.

CDR3 sequence reads: CASGGGAASWSPLHF. CDR3 nucleotide sequence: TGTGCCAGCGGGGGGGGTGCAGCCTCGTGGTCACCCCTCCACTTT. The J gene is TRBJ1-6, the V gene TRBV2; D possibly corresponds to TRBD1 (5 bases). CDR1 is SNHLY, CDR2 FYNNEI, per germline. There are 15 residues in the CDR3. V was shortened by 8 bases and J by 10 bases, with 21 bases between the two germline ends.

The rearrangement links TRBV24-1 to TRBJ1-1; no firm D call. Germline-derived CDR1 and CDR2 are KGHDR and SFDVKD. Trimming left V 9 bases short and J 2 bases short, with 12 bases between. The CDR3 is made up of 13 amino acids. The CDR3 DNA reads as TGTGCCACCTTCTCGGGGTCAAACACTGAAGCTTTCTTT. Translated, it gives CATFSGSNTEAFF.

The genes are TRBV11-2 and TRBJ2-7, with unresolved D. The germline V gene has CDR1 SGHAT and CDR2 FQNNGV. The V end lost 0 bases, the J end lost 6 bases, and 0 bases lay between the germline ends. The CDR3 has 10 amino acids. The CDR3 DNA reads as TGTGCCAGCAGCTTAGACGAGCAGTACTTC. Protein product: CASSLDEQYF.

V and J are TRBV6-5 and TRBJ1-1; D is perhaps TRBD1 (5 bases). The CDR3 totals 12 residues. V lost 5 bases and J 3 bases, leaving 7 bases between the germline ends. Germline-derived CDR1 and CDR2 are MNHEY and SVGAGI. The CDR3 loop is CASSPGYTEAFF. The CDR3 DNA is TGTGCCAGCAGTCCAGGGTACACTGAAGCTTTCTTT.

A single count supports this clone. The J gene is TRBJ2-2, the V gene TRBV12-3 or TRBV12-4; D not resolved. Between the trimmed V and J ends, which lost 6 bases and 0 bases, there was a span of 2 bases. The CDR3 has 12 residues. Written as DNA, the CDR3 is TGTGCCAGCAGCACGAACACCGGGGAGCTGTTTTTT. It specifies CASSTNTGELFF.

The chain couples TRBV2 to TRBJ2-1, with D perhaps matching TRBD2 (6 bases). The CDR3 consists of 15 residues. Trimming left V 5 bases short and J 10 bases short, with 21 bases between. From germline, CDR1 is SNHLY and CDR2 FYNNEI. CDR3 in DNA: TGTGCCAGCAGTCTTGCTCGGGGGTTACAATTAGAGCAGTTCTTC. This encodes CASSLARGLQLEQFF.

The DNA for the CDR3 is TGTGCCAGCAGCTTAGAACAGCAAGAGACCCAGTACTTC. Translated: CASSLEQQETQYF. This rearrangement joins TRBV11-3 to TRBJ2-5; no clear D. Germline CDR1 SGHNT, CDR2 YENEEA. V gave up 0 bases and J gave up 2 bases, with 4 bases separating them. This CDR3 has 13 amino acids. Supplemented by reference TRBV11-3 and TRBJ2-5, the full variable domain reads EAGVVQSPRYKIIEKKQPVAFWCNPISGHNTLYWYLQNLGQGPELLIRYENEEAVDDSQLPKDRFSAERLKGVDSTLKIQPAELGDSAVYLCASSLEQQETQYFGPGTRLLVL.

CDR3 DNA sequence: TGCGCCAGCAGCCATCCAGGGTTAGGAACTGAAGCTTTCTTT. It specifies CASSHPGLGTEAFF. The chain employs TRBV4-1 and TRBJ1-1, with D possibly being TRBD1 (5 bases). Germline loops: CDR1 MGHRA, CDR2 YSYEKL. This CDR3 spans 14 amino acids. Trimming pared 3 bases from V and 5 bases from J, leaving 13 bases between.

V and J are TRBV7-9 and TRBJ1-1; D remains unclear. V lost 3 bases, J lost 0 bases, and 5 bases lay in between. The CDR3 runs to 13 residues. Per the germline V gene, CDR1 is SEHNR and CDR2 is FQNEAQ (reference sequence). CDR3 in amino acids: CASSFTVNTEAFF. In DNA form, the CDR3 reads TGTGCCAGCAGCTTCACAGTGAACACTGAAGCTTTCTTT.

The chain links TRBV7-6 to TRBJ1-2; 8 bases map to TRBD1. The CDR3 has 16 amino acids. V lost 5 bases to trimming and J lost 4 bases; unmatched junction nucleotides: 12. The germline gives CDR1 SGHVS, CDR2 FNYEAQ. CDR3 residues: CASSQSTGTGPYGYTF. Written as DNA, the CDR3 is TGTGCCAGCAGCCAATCTACCGGGACAGGTCCCTATGGCTACACCTTC.

A single count supports this clone. V usage is TRBV7-9 and J usage is TRBJ2-1; 8 bases are shared with TRBD2. The germline V gene has CDR1 SEHNR and CDR2 FQNEAQ (reference sequence). The CDR3 length is 16 residues. V dropped 4 bases and J dropped 5; count of bases not matched to a gene: 10. In nucleotides, the CDR3 is TGTGCCAGCAGCTCTCCACCGGGACTAGACGACAATGAGCAGTTCTTC. Amino acids: CASSSPPGLDDNEQFF.

The genes are TRBV28 and TRBJ1-1; TRBD1 matches 11 bases. The CDR3 totals 17 residues. Trimming removed 4 bases from V and 3 bases from J; junction bases left unmatched: 10. Germline CDR1 MDHEN, CDR2 SYDVKM. The CDR3 nucleotides read TGTGCCAGCAGTTCGTCAGCCGCGGGACAGGGGGACACTGAAGCTTTCTTT. Residues: CASSSSAAGQGDTEAFF.

CDR3 amino acids: CASSVGQLDTIYF. The CDR3 coding sequence is TGTGCCAGCAGCGTAGGACAGCTAGACACCATATATTTT. V and J are TRBV9 and TRBJ1-3, with D possibly TRBD1 on 5 matching bases. The CDR3 consists of 13 residues. Trimming removed 0 bases from V and 8 bases from J, with 9 bases in between. Germline V gene data show CDR1 as SGDLS and CDR2 as YYNGEE.